This is a list of T cell receptor beta chains from one sample in a study of CD8 T cells in ankylosing spondylitis. TCRdb passed the 5' RACE reads through MiXCR, listing each CDR3 protein once. The sample yields almost 400,000 distinct CDR3 sequences, 20% to 25% seen once. Sequenced: blood, either unsorted or a sorted T cell fraction (not recorded which). The receptors here all came from a male donor with ankylosing spondylitis. The CDR3 runs from the conserved cysteine through the conserved F or W. The D gene is left open where the match is weak. Rows give clone size only sometimes, using once, few, many, or a class for an expanded clone.

-,TRBJ2-1,TRBV11-2,-,TGTGCCAGCACCCTCTTTGGGGGGCGGTACAATGAGCAGTTCTTC,CASTLFGGRYNEQFF
-,TRBJ1-3,TRBV7-2,few,TGTGCCAGCAGCTTACACCCGGCGAGCTCTGGAAACACCATATATTTT,CASSLHPASSGNTIYF
TRBD2,TRBJ2-5,TRBV15,-,TGTGCCACCAGAAAGGGACTAGCCGAAGAGACCCAGTACTTC,CATRKGLAEETQYF
-,TRBJ2-5,TRBV7-8,-,TGTGCCAGCAGCTTAGGCCCCCAGGGACTGGAGACCCAGTACTTC,CASSLGPQGLETQYF
-,TRBJ1-2,TRBV5-1,few,TGCGCCAGCAGCTCGGTCCCCCGGACGGATGCTAATGGCTACACCTTC,CASSSVPRTDANGYTF
TRBD2,TRBJ2-1,TRBV11-2,-,TGTGCCAGCAGCTTAGGCCCCCAGCGGGAGGGTGAGCAGTTCTTC,CASSLGPQREGEQFF
TRBD1,TRBJ2-5,TRBV10-3,-,TGTGCCATCAGTGGACCGGGACAGGGGGCCCAAGAGACCCAGTACTTC,CAISGPGQGAQETQYF
-,TRBJ2-5,TRBV11-2,-,TGTGCCAGCCGGAGGACCCGGGGGCTTCTTCAAGAGACCCAGTACTTC,CASRRTRGLLQETQYF
-,TRBJ2-7,TRBV5-1,few,TGCGCCAGCAGCTTGACGATTACCGCCTCCTACGAGCAGTACTTC,CASSLTITASYEQYF
TRBD1,TRBJ1-5,TRBV20-1,few,TGCAGTGCTGTATCCGGGACAGAGAATCCTTATAGCAATCAGCCCCAGCATTTT,CSAVSGTENPYSNQPQHF
-,TRBJ2-5,TRBV20-1,-,TGCAGTGCTATCGCGGGGCAACAAGAGACCCAGTACTTC,CSAIAGQQETQYF
-,TRBJ2-4,TRBV20-1,-,TGCAGTGCACCCGAGGGGATCTGGCCGTACTTC,CSAPEGIWPYF
TRBD1,TRBJ1-1,TRBV12-3/TRBV12-4,-,TGTGCCAGCACCGGGGGACAGGGAACACTTGAAGCTTTCTTT,CASTGGQGTLEAFF
TRBD1,TRBJ1-3,TRBV12-3/TRBV12-4,-,TGTGCCAGCAGCTGGACAGGGGGAAACACCATATATTTT,CASSWTGGNTIYF
TRBD1,TRBJ2-1,TRBV19,-,TGTGCCAGTAGTAGGACAGCCAGGGGGAATGAGCAGTTCTTC,CASSRTARGNEQFF
-,TRBJ1-1,TRBV5-1,-,TGCGCCAGCAGCTTGGGAGGCAGGAGTGAAGCTTTCTTT,CASSLGGRSEAFF
-,TRBJ2-1,TRBV18,few,TGTGCCAGCTCACTACCCTATATTGAAGGAGCGTGGCTTTATGAGCAGTTCTTC,CASSLPYIEGAWLYEQFF
-,TRBJ2-7,TRBV29-1,many,TGCAGCGTTGGACAGGCCGAGCAGTACTTC,CSVGQAEQYF
TRBD2,TRBJ2-7,TRBV12-3/TRBV12-4,-,TGTGCCAGCAGCAACACGGGACTAGCGGGAGTCTGGGAGCAGTACTTC,CASSNTGLAGVWEQYF
TRBD1,TRBJ1-2,TRBV3-1,few,TGTGCCAGCAGCCTACCCGGACAGGGTGGCTACACCTTC,CASSLPGQGGYTF
-,TRBJ2-2,TRBV7-9,few,TGTGCCAGCAGCTTACCGGTGGGCGGGGAGCTGTTTTTT,CASSLPVGGELFF
-,TRBJ1-4,TRBV14,-,TGTGCCAGCAGCCAAGACCTGACAGGTGGGGGAGAAAAACTGTTTTTT,CASSQDLTGGGEKLFF
-,TRBJ2-2,TRBV9,few,TGTGCCAGCAGCGTAGGTGGGGGAACCGGGGAGCTGTTTTTT,CASSVGGGTGELFF
-,TRBJ2-5,TRBV7-2,-,TGTGCCAGCAGCTCCTCCGGGATAAGGCAGACCCAGTACTTC,CASSSSGIRQTQYF
TRBD2,TRBJ2-7,TRBV15,once,TGTGCCACCAGAGTAGCGGGAGGGGACTACGAGCAGTACTTC,CATRVAGGDYEQYF
-,TRBJ2-1,TRBV6-6,many,TGTGCCAGCAGGATCGGACAATACAATGAGCAGTTCTTC,CASRIGQYNEQFF
-,TRBJ1-1,TRBV4-2,few,TGTGCCAGCAGCCGGGGCGGAAGGAGCACTGAAGCTTTCTTT,CASSRGGRSTEAFF
-,TRBJ2-3,TRBV12-3/TRBV12-4,few,TGTGCCAGCAGTCTCTATTCGGGAGATACGCAGTATTTT,CASSLYSGDTQYF
-,TRBJ2-1,TRBV21-1,-,TGTGCCAGCAGCAAAGTTGATAGCGGGAGTAATGAGCAGTTCTTC,CASSKVDSGSNEQFF
TRBD2,TRBJ2-7,TRBV7-3,-,TGTGCCAGCAGCTCTCTAGCGGGAAGCTACGAGCAGTACTTC,CASSSLAGSYEQYF